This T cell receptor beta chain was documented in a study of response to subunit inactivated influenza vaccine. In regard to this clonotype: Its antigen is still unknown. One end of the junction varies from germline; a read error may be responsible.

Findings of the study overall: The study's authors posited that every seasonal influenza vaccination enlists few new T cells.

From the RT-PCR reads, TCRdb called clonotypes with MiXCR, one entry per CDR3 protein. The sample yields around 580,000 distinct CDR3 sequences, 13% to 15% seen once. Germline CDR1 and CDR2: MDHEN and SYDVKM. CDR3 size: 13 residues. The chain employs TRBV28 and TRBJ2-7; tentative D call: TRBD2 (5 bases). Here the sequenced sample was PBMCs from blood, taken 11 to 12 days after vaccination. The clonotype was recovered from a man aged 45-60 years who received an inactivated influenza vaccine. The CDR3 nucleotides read TGTGCCAGCAGTTTGCCCACCTCCGGACTCTTTACCTTC. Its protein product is CASSLPTSGLFTF.